The present T cell receptor beta chain was sequenced within a study of OX40 agonist ivuxolimab in advanced cancers. Study background: Intravenous ivuxolimab was administered to patients every 2 weeks at 0.01 to 10 mg/kg. People who had prior anti-PD-1, anti-PD-L1 or anti-CTLA-4 therapy could take part, and approximately 44% had some.

CDR1 and CDR2 (germline): LNHNV, YYDKDF (reference sequence). V lost 2 bases, J lost 4 bases, and 9 bases lay in between. The CDR3 totals 14 residues. Sequencing was performed with immunoSEQ multiplex PCR; in TCRdb, only in-frame clones are kept and a portion is missing. The sample includes 40,000 to 45,000 clones, about 88% seen only once; the top ten take less than 15%. Patients were ineligible given autoimmune disease history or systemic immunosuppression. With baseline, cycle 4 day 1, and cycle 7 day 1 as timepoints, blood was sampled. The chain combines TRBV15 with TRBJ2-1, with D perhaps matching TRBD1 (5 bases). The source material was CD4+ or CD8+ T cells sorted from blood, sampled in a trial of the OX40 agonist ivuxolimab. This TCR came from an adult with an advanced solid tumor such as melanoma, head and neck, liver or kidney cancer. CDR3 residues: CATSRPGQYNEQFF. CDR3 sequence (DNA): TGTGCCACCAGCAGACCAGGACAATACAATGAGCAGTTCTTC.